Below are 15 T cell receptor beta chains sequenced from a single sample in a study of blood T cells in healthy people across ages. It was with a sample-barcoded 5' primer and a J-beta primer mix that a second PCR of roughly 7 to 12 cycles was run. TCRdb analysed the 5' RACE reads with MiXCR anew, one entry per CDR3 protein. The profile shows approximately 730,000 distinct CDR3 sequences, approximately 39% of them singletons. Sample: blood. These receptors were obtained from a woman aged 55 to 70 in good health.

This clonotype was detected a few times. The chain combines TRBV29-1 with TRBJ2-3, with TRBD2 identical over 13 bases. Unmatched junction bases numbered 2, after V lost 7 bases and J lost 1 base. This CDR3 is built from 14 residues. Germline V gene data show CDR1 as SQVTM and CDR2 as ANQGSEA. This CDR3 is CSGGTSGGTDTQYF. The CDR3 DNA reads TGCAGCGGAGGGACTAGCGGGGGCACAGATACGCAGTATTTT.

V gene TRBV11-2 combines with J gene TRBJ2-5, with TRBD1 identical over 8 bases. J was trimmed by 11 bases and V by 5 bases; bases with no gene match: 7. This CDR3 comprises 12 residues. CDR1 is SGHAT, CDR2 FQNNGV, per germline. The CDR3 nucleotides read TGTGCCAGCAGCGCTCAACAGGGGGAGCAGTACTTC. This encodes CASSAQQGEQYF.

The rearrangement links TRBV20-1 to TRBJ2-3; perhaps TRBD2 as D (5 bases). Germline CDR1 is DFQATT and CDR2 is SNEGSKA (reference sequence). The length of the CDR3 is 12 residues. V was cut by 5 bases and J by 9 bases, with 15 bases left in between. This CDR3 is CSAPGLSGTQYF. CDR3 coding DNA: TGCAGTGCTCCTGGACTTTCTGGGACGCAGTATTTT.

To note about this clonotype: The junction and the germline gene differ at one end; a read error may be behind it. The chain carries TRBV11-2 and TRBJ2-6, with a weak D call TRBD2 (5 bases). In germline, CDR1 is SGHAT, CDR2 FQNNGV. The CDR3 totals 15 residues. The CDR3 DNA reads TGTGCCAGCACCTTAGAGGGCACTGGGGCCAACGTCCTGACTTTC. Protein product: CASTLEGTGANVLTF.

This chain uses TRBV20-1 with TRBJ1-5; 9 positions match TRBD1. The J segment lost 6 bases and the V segment lost 4 bases, leaving 4 bases of the junction unmatched. The CDR3 runs to 13 residues. Germline lookup yields CDR1 DFQATT and CDR2 SNEGSKA (reference sequence). This CDR3 reads CSAKQGASQPQHF. Here the CDR3 DNA reads TGCAGTGCTAAACAGGGGGCCAGTCAGCCCCAGCATTTT.

J is TRBJ2-3 and V is TRBV20-1; D is perhaps TRBD2 (6 bases). CDR1 and CDR2 from the germline V gene are DFQATT and SNEGSKA (reference sequence). CDR3 length equals 14 residues. V was trimmed by 3 bases and J by 3 bases, leaving 13 bases between them. In DNA form, the CDR3 reads TGCAGTGCTAGTCGACTAGGTCTAACAGATACGCAGTATTTT. Translating it yields CSASRLGLTDTQYF.

In its sample, this clonotype was seen a few times. The chain employs TRBV9 and TRBJ2-1, with D possibly being TRBD1 (5 bases). This CDR3 contains 12 residues. Germline lookup yields CDR1 SGDLS and CDR2 YYNGEE. V was pared by 0 bases and J by 9 bases, with 7 bases between. The CDR3 region has the DNA TGTGCCAGCAGCGTAGACCAGGGTGAGCAGTTCTTC. Its protein is CASSVDQGEQFF.

The rearrangement uses TRBV6-1 and TRBJ2-3; D call uncertain. CDR3 size: 13 residues. Germline CDR1 MNHNS, CDR2 SASEGT. V gave up 8 bases and J gave up 2 bases, with 11 bases separating them. CDR3 bases: TGTGCCAGCCTGAAGCAGAACACAGATACGCAGTATTTT. As protein: CASLKQNTDTQYF.

The gene calls are TRBV15 and TRBJ2-1, with 11 bases lining up with TRBD2. This CDR3 contains 17 residues. V shed 1 base, J shed 5 bases, and the junction held 7 bases outside the gene matches. Germline loops: CDR1 LNHNV, CDR2 YYDKDF (reference sequence). CDR3 in amino acids: CATSRGFPGLADNEQFF. CDR3 in DNA: TGTGCCACCAGCAGAGGATTTCCGGGACTAGCGGACAATGAGCAGTTCTTC.

This clonotype was seen a few times. The chain has TRBV25-1 and TRBJ1-6, with D possibly TRBD1 on 6 matching bases. V was shortened by 3 bases and J by 3 bases, with 12 bases between the two germline ends. This CDR3 comprises 16 residues. Per the germline V gene, CDR1 is MGHDK and CDR2 is SYGVNS. For the CDR3, the DNA is TGTGCCAGCAGTGACGCCGGACAGTTCTATAATTCACCCCTCCACTTT. As protein: CASSDAGQFYNSPLHF.

Concerning this clonotype: Because the CDR3 is missing its conserved closing phenylalanine or tryptophan, this is likely a read error. The chain recombines TRBV10-3 with TRBJ2-5, with unresolved D. The CDR3 loop spans 14 amino acids. Trimming stripped 5 bases from V and 1 base from J, with 11 bases between. Germline CDR1 reads ENHRY; CDR2 reads SYGVKD. The CDR3: CAISRTRSQETQYS. In DNA form, the CDR3 reads TGTGCCATCAGTCGGACGCGGTCCCAAGAGACCCAGTACTCC.

The chain carries TRBV7-8 and TRBJ2-7; a weak D match, TRBD2 (7 bases). The CDR3 extends over 16 amino acids. Germline CDR1 reads SGHVS; CDR2 reads FQNEAQ. Deletions cut 4 bases from V and 0 bases from J, with 16 bases between. CDR3 in amino acids: CASSSRGGGGSYEQYF. CDR3 nucleotide sequence: TGTGCCAGCAGCTCGAGGGGGGGAGGCGGCTCCTACGAGCAGTACTTC.

This clonotype was observed a handful of times. A much larger clone is a single base away; this may be a read error. The chain combines TRBV7-2 with TRBJ2-5; D gene uncertain. Trimming removed 5 bases at V and 11 bases at J, with 12 bases between. The CDR3 has 11 amino acids. The germline CDR1 and CDR2 sequences are SGHTA and FQGNSA. The CDR3 bases are TGTGCCAGCAGCCCTCAAAATGAGCAGTACTTC. Translating gives CASSPQNEQYF.

The chain carries TRBV5-1 and TRBJ2-7, with D perhaps TRBD1 (6 bases). The CDR3 consists of 15 residues. V gave up 0 bases and J gave up 2 bases, with 12 bases separating them. Germline CDR1 is SGHRS and CDR2 is YFSETQ. The CDR3 nucleotides read TGCGCCAGCAGCTTGGGGTGGACAGTAACCTACGAGCAGTACTTC. This gives the protein CASSLGWTVTYEQYF.

This clonotype was counted between two and nine times. The V and J genes are TRBV9 and TRBJ1-1, with D possibly matching TRBD1 (6 bases). V lost 0 bases to trimming and J lost 5 bases, with 8 bases between them. Per germline, CDR1 SGDLS and CDR2 YYNGEE. CDR3 length: 13 residues. Written as DNA, the CDR3 is TGTGCCAGCAGCGTAGCAGGGGAGACTGAAGCTTTCTTT. It codes for CASSVAGETEAFF.